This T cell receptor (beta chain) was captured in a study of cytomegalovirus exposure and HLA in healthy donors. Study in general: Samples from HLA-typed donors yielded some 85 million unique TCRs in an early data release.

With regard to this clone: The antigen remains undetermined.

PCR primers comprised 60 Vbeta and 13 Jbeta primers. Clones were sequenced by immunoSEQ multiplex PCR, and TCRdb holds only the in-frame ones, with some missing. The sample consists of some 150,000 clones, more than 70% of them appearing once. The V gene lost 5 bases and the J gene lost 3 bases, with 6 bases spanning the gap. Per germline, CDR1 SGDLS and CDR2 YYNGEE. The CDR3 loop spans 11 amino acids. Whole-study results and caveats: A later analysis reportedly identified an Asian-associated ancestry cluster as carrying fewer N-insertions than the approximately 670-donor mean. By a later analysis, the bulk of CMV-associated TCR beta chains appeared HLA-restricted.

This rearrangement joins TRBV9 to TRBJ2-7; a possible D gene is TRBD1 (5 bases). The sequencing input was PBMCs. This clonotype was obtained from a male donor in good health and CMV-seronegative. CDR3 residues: CASSRGYEQYF. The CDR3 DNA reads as TGTGCCAGCAGTAGGGGCTACGAGCAGTACTTC.